The source of this T cell receptor beta chain is a study of T cell clonotyping in hematopoietic cell transplantation. Points from the study as a whole: Higher Inverse Simpson Index values in graft donor and pretransplant recipient predicted broader posttransplant TCR diversity. Few recipient clonotypes overlapped donors; over 95% were de novo at given depth. Recipient TCR diversity dropped after transplant; expanded clonotypes rose from day 30 to 180.

Produced via immunoSEQ multiplex PCR; TCRdb's table is partial and in-frame only. This table has roughly 38,000 clones, 80% to 90% appearing once. The V end was cut by 7 bases, the J end by 1 base, with 17 bases between. Germline V CDR1 and CDR2: SGHRS, YFSETQ. This CDR3 is 15 amino acids long. In the case of this clone: Its antigen remains unidentified.

This sequence was found in a woman in her thirties or forties in good health. Some clones in this sample may be carry-over from other donors' samples. The sample consisted of peripheral blood mononuclear cells. V gene TRBV5-1 combines with J gene TRBJ1-2; a possible D gene is TRBD1 (6 bases). The CDR3 reads CASGFLTGINYGYTF. CDR3 coding DNA: TGCGCCAGCGGGTTTCTGACAGGCATTAACTATGGCTACACCTTC. Full variable domain (outside the CDR3, taken from reference TRBV5-1 and TRBJ1-2): KAGVTQTPRYLIKTRGQQVTLSCSPISGHRSVSWYQQTPGQGLQFLFEYFSETQRNKGNFPGRFSGRQFSNSRSEMNVSTLELGDSALYLCASGFLTGINYGYTFGSGTRLTVV.